This paragraph covers one T cell receptor beta chain sequence. Its antigen is not known. The data belong to a study of T-cell reconstitution after alpha-beta-depleted transplantation in children. Whole-study findings and limits: Approximately two months post-transplant, alpha-beta T cells reportedly originated from several hundred expanded graft clones. At the one-year point after transplant, T-cell counts and TCRbeta diversity were found to come mostly from T cells that had been newly produced.

The CDR3 extends over 18 amino acids. The junction had 5 bases not matched to a gene; V was cut back by 4 bases and J by 0 bases. Germline values: CDR1 LGHNA, CDR2 YSLEER. Unique molecular identifiers were used to barcode this TCRbeta library. TCRdb called the PCR reads again in MiXCR, with one record for every CDR3 protein. The sample lists fewer than 550,000 distinct CDR3 sequences; roughly 17% were seen once. Sequenced here: PBMCs, mostly from graft donor cells, sampled 360 days after TCRalphabeta/CD19-depleted stem cell transplant. The chain recombines TRBV4-3 with TRBJ2-2; 13 bases map to TRBD2. The source of this sequence is a boy in the first two years of life who had a stem cell transplant for Wiskott-Aldrich syndrome, so the T cells may come from the graft donor. CDR3 sequence: CASSRWTSGSSNTGELFF. The CDR3 nucleotides are TGCGCCAGCAGCCGGTGGACTAGCGGGAGTTCGAACACCGGGGAGCTGTTTTTT.